This T cell receptor beta chain was recovered during a study of metastatic and nonmetastatic thyroid tumors. Study at large: Both malignant and benign thyroid patients supplied peripheral blood and tumor or nodule tissue samples, across which the repertoires of these patients were then compared.

The ends were cut back, 6 bases at V and 4 bases at J, with 13 bases in the middle. This CDR3 is 14 amino acids long. Germline values: CDR1 MNHNS, CDR2 SASEGT. Study results and caveats: As reported, TCR beta diversity in blood and tumor was significantly higher in malignant thyroid tumors than in benign nodules.

This clone was seen ten or more times. Its antigen is currently unknown. TCRdb redid the clone calls on the PCR reads using MiXCR. The data contain around 40,000 clones, approximately 12% of them singletons. The entire patient cohort was treatment-naive prior to thyroid surgery. The sequencing input was blood. The clonotype comes from a female donor with papillary thyroid cancer or a benign thyroid nodule (not recorded which). Some clones in this sample may be carry-over from other donors' samples. V usage is TRBV6-1 and J usage is TRBJ1-5; D not resolved. The DNA for the CDR3 is TGTGCCAGCAGGTACAGTGCCCAAAATCAGCCCCAGCATTTT. Residues: CASRYSAQNQPQHF.